The entry below describes one T cell receptor beta chain. The clone's antigen remains unknown. Base qualities are not recorded, but no much larger clone differs from it by a single base. From the cysteine through the phenylalanine, the CDR3 covers 15 amino acids. Only the CDR3 DNA stays, 45 bases, in frame from base 1. V loses 0 bases at its end and J loses 6 bases; junction bases beyond the gene matches: 4. The germline V gene (reference sequence) supplies CDR1 SGHNT and CDR2 YYREEE. The sample originates from a study of T cell changes during pregnancy in multiple sclerosis (dated by TCRdb to the late 2010s). With respect to the entire study: The study examined how the T cell repertoire changed over the course of pregnancy in women with multiple sclerosis.

The library was generated by the immunoSEQ multiplex PCR assay. TCRdb stores this immuneACCESS table with in-frame sequences only. Part of the clones is absent; in the studies checked, under half of the shortfall reflects unresolved V genes, and no reason is known for the rest. Counted in this sample were roughly 64,000 clones; more than 90% of them appeared once. The ten largest clones take up 1.4% of the sample. This receptor was obtained from a female donor with multiple sclerosis, enrolled in a pregnancy study. The material was peripheral blood, obtained in the second trimester of pregnancy. This chain is built from TRBV5-4 and TRBJ2-7; TRBD1 fits 12 bases in the junction. CDR3 sequence: CASSLGGTGGFEQYF. At the DNA level, the sequence is TGTGCCAGCAGCTTGGGTGGGACAGGGGGCTTCGAGCAGTACTTC.